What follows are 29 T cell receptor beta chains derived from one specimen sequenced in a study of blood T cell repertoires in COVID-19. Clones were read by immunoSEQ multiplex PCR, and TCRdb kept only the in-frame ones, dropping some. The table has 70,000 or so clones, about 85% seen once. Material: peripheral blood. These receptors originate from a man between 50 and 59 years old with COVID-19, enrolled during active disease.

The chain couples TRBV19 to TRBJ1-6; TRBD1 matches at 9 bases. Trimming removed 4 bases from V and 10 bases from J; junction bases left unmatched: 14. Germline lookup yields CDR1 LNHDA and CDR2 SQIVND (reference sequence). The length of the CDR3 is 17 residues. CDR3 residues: CASSSTTGGKINSPLHF. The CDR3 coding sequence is TGTGCCAGTAGTAGCACTACAGGGGGCAAAATCAACTCACCCCTCCACTTT.

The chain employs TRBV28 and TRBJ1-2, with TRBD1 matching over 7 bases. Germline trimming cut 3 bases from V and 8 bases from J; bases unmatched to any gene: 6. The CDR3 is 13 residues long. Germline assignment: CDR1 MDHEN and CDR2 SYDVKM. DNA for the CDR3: TGTGCCAGCAGTTTTTGGGGGACAGAAGGCTACACCTTC. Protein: CASSFWGTEGYTF.

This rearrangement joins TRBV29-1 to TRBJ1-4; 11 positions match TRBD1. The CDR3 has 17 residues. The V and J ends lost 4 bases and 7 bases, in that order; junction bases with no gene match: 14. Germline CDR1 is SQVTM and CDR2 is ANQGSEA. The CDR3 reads CSVGGDRGRWDSEKLFF. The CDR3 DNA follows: TGCAGCGTTGGTGGGGACAGGGGGAGATGGGATAGTGAAAAACTGTTTTTT.

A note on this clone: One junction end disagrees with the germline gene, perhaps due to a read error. As DNA, the CDR3 is TGTGCTAGCAGCCCTGACAAAGGGAGGTTTGAGCAGTTCTTC. This codes for CASSPDKGRFEQFF. The genes are TRBV7-7 and TRBJ2-1; D might be TRBD2 (6 bases). Looked up from germline, CDR1 is SSHAT and CDR2 is FNYEAQ (reference sequence). The CDR3 spans 14 residues.

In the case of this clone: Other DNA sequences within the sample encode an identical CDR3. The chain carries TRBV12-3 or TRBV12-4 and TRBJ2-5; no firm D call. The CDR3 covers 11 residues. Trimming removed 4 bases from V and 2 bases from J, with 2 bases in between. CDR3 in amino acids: CASSSQETQYF. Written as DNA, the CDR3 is TGTGCCAGCAGTTCACAAGAGACCCAGTACTTC.

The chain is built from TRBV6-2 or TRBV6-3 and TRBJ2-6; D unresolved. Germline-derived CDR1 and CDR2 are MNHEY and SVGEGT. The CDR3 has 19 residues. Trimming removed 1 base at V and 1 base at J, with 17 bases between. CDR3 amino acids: CASSYFPSEVFSGANVLTF. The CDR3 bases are TGTGCCAGCAGTTACTTTCCTTCAGAGGTCTTTTCTGGGGCCAACGTCCTGACTTTC.

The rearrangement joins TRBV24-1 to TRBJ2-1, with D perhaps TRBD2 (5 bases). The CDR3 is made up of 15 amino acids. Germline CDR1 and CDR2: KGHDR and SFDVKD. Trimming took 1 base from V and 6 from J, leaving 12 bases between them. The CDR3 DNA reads TGTGCCACCAGTGATTTCGGGGAGTCGGGCAATGAGCAGTTCTTC. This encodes CATSDFGESGNEQFF.

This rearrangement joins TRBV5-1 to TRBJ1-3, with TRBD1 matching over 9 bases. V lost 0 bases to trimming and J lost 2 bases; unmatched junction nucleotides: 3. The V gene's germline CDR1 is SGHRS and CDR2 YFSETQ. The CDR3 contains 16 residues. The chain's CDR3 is CASSLVDRGAGNTIYF. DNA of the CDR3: TGCGCCAGCAGCTTGGTGGACAGGGGAGCTGGAAACACCATATATTTT.

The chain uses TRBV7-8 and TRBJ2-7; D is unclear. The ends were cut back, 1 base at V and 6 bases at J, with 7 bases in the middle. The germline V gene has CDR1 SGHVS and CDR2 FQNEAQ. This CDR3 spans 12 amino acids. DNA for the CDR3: TGTGCCAGCAGCTTAGAGCTCGCCGAGCAGTACTTC. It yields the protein CASSLELAEQYF.

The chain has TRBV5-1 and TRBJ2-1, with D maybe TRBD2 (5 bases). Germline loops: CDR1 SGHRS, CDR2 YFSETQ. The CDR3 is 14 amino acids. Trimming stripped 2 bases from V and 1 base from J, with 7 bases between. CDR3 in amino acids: CASSLAESYNEQFF. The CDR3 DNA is TGCGCCAGCAGCTTAGCGGAGTCCTACAATGAGCAGTTCTTC.

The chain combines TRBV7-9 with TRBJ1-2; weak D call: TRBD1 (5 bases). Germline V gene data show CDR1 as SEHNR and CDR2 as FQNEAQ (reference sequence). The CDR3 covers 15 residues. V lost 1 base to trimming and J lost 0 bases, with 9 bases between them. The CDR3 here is CASSLGSGTNYGYTF. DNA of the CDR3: TGTGCCAGCAGCTTAGGGTCAGGGACTAACTATGGCTACACCTTC.

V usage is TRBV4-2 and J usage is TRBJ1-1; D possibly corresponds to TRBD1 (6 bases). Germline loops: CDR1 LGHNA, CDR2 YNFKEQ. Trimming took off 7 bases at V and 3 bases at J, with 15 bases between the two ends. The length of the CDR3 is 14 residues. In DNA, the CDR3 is TGTGCCAGCATATCAACAGGGAGTTACACTGAAGCTTTCTTT. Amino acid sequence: CASISTGSYTEAFF.

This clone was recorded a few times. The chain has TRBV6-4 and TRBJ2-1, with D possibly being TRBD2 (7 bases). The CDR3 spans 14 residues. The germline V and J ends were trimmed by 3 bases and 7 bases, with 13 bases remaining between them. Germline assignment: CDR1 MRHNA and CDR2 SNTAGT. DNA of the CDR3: TGTGCCAGCAGTGAAGAGGGAGGGGGTAATGAGCAGTTCTTC. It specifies CASSEEGGGNEQFF.

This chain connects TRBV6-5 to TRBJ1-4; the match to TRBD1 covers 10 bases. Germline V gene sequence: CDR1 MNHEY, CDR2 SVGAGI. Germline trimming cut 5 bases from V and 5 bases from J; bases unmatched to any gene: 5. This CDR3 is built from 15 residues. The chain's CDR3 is CASSRTGQGNEKLFF. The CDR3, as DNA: TGTGCCAGCAGTAGGACGGGACAGGGGAATGAAAAACTGTTTTTT.

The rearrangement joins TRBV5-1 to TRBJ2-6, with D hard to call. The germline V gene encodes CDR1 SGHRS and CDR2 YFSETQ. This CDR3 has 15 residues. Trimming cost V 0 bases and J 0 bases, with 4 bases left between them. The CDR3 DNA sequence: TGCGCCAGCAGCTTGGGGCCCTCTGGGGCCAACGTCCTGACTTTC. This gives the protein CASSLGPSGANVLTF.

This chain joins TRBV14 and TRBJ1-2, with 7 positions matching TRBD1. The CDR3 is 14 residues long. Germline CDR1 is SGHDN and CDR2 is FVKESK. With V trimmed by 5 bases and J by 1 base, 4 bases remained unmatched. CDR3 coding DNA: TGTGCCAGCAGCTTCGGGACAGTTAACTATGGCTACACCTTC. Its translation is CASSFGTVNYGYTF.

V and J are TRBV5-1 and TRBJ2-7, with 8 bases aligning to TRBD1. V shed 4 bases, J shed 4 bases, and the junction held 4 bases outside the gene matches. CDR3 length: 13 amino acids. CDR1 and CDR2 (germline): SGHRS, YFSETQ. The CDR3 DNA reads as TGCGCCAGCAGCCCGGACAGGGTTTACGAGCAGTACTTC. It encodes CASSPDRVYEQYF.

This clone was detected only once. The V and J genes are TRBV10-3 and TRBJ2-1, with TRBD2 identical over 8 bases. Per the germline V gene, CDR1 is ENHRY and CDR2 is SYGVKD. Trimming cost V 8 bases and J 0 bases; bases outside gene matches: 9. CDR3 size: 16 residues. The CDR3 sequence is CAIREGGSSSYNEQFF. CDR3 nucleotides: TGTGCCATCCGGGAGGGGGGTAGTAGCTCCTACAATGAGCAGTTCTTC.

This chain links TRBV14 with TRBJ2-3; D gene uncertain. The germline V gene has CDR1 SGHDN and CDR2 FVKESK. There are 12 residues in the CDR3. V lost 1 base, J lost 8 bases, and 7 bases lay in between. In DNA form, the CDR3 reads TGTGCCAGCAGCCAAGGACTGGTTACGCAGTATTTT. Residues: CASSQGLVTQYF.

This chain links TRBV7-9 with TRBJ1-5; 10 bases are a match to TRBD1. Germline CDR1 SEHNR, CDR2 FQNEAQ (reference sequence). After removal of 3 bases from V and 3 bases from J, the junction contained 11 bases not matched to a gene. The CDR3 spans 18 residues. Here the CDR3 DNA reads TGTGCCAGCAGCTTGGAGAAACCGGGACAGGGGAACAATCAGCCCCAGCATTTT. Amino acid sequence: CASSLEKPGQGNNQPQHF.

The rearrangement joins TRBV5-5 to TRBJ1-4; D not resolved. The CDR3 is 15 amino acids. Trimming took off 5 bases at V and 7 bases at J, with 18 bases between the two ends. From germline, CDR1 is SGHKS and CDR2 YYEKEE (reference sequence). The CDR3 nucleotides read TGTGCCAGCAGGGTACTCGGGATAGACGGTGAAAAACTGTTTTTT. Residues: CASRVLGIDGEKLFF.

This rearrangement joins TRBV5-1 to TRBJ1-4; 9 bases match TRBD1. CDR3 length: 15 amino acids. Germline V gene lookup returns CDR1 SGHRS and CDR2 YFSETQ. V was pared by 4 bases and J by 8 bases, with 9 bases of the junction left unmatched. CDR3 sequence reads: CASSPRDRDYEKLFF. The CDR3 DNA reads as TGCGCCAGCAGCCCCCGGGACAGGGACTACGAAAAACTGTTTTTT.

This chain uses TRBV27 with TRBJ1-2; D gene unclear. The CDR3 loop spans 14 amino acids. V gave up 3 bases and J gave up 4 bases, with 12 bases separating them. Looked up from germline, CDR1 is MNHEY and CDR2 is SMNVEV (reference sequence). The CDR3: CASSFADSSYGYTF. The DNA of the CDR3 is TGTGCCAGCAGTTTCGCAGACTCCTCCTATGGCTACACCTTC.

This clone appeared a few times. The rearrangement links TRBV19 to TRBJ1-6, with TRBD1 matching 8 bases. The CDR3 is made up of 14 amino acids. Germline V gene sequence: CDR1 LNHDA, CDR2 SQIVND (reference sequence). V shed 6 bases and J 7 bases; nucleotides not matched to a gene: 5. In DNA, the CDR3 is TGTGCCAGTAGCCCGGGACAGGTGAATTCACCCCTCCACTTT. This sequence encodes CASSPGQVNSPLHF.

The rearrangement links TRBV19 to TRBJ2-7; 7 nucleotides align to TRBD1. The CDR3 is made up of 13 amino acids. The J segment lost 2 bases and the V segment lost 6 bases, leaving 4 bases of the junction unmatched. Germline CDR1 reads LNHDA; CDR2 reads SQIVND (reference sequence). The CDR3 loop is CASSPGQTYEQYF. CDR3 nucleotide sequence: TGTGCCAGTAGCCCGGGACAGACCTACGAGCAGTACTTC.

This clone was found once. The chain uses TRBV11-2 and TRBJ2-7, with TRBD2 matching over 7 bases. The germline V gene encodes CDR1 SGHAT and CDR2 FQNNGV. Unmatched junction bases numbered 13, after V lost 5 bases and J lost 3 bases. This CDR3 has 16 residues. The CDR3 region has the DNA TGTGCCAGCAGCCCCCAGTTAGGCGGGAGTCACTACGAGCAGTACTTC. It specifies CASSPQLGGSHYEQYF. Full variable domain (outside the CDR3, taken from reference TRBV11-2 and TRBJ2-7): EAGVAQSPRYKIIEKRQSVAFWCNPISGHATLYWYQQILGQGPKLLIQFQNNGVVDDSQLPKDRFSAERLKGVDSTLKIQPAKLEDSAVYLCASSPQLGGSHYEQYFGPGTRLTVT.

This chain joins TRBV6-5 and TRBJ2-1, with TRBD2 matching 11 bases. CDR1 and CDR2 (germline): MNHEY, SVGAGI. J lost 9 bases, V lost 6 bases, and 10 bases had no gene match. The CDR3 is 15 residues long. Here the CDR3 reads CASSKSSGRLVEQFF. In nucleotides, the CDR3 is TGTGCCAGCAGCAAGTCTAGCGGGAGGCTTGTTGAGCAGTTCTTC.

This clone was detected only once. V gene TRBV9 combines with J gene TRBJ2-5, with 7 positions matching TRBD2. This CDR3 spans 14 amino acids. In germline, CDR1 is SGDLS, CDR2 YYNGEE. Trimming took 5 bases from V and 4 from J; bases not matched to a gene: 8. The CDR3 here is CASSEGTGGETQYF. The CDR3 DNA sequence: TGTGCCAGCAGTGAGGGGACGGGAGGAGAGACCCAGTACTTC.

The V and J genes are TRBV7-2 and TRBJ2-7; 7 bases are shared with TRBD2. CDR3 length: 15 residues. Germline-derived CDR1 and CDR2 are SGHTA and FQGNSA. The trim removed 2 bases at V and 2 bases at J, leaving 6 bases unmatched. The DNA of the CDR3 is TGTGCCAGCAGCTTAATGCTAGCGGAAACCTACGAGCAGTACTTC. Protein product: CASSLMLAETYEQYF.